This T cell receptor beta chain was sequenced for a study of T-cell memory formation after mild COVID-19. Study-level background: The TCR clusters were mostly specific to one donor.

This clonotype was seen more than once but under ten times. Its antigen is still unknown. TCRdb called the 5' RACE reads again in MiXCR, with one record for every CDR3 protein. This table has roughly 99,000 distinct CDR3 sequences, 14% appearing once. Study-wide results and limits: Pre-infection memory showed some responding clones, and this suggested that cross-reactive memory joined.

The junction had 9 bases not matched to a gene; V was cut back by 5 bases and J by 6 bases. CDR1 is SEHNR, CDR2 FQNEAQ, per germline (reference sequence). The CDR3 length is 14 residues. This clonotype was sampled from a man between 18 and 35 years old who had mild COVID-19 (a few samples of this study predate the infection). Cell type and time point are not known. Sequencing input: PBMCs or a T cell subset sorted from them (not recorded which). The V and J genes are TRBV7-9 and TRBJ2-7; 8 nucleotides line up with TRBD1. CDR3 loop: CASSPQGQGGEQYV. CDR3 DNA sequence: TGTGCCAGCAGCCCCCAAGGACAGGGAGGCGAGCAGTACGTC.